This T cell receptor beta chain was identified in a study of blood T cell repertoires in COVID-19. Study-wide background: Samples came from the United States, Italy and Spain, spanning acute and convalescent COVID-19. The cDNA or gDNA used as material had been derived from T cells, B-cell-depleted T cells, or PBMCs.

This clone was seen a single time. In the authors' methods: Cell counts per sample came from amplifying reference gene primers. The table came from immunoSEQ multiplex PCR; TCRdb's copy has only in-frame clones and leaves some out. V, J and clone size reflect that table, while D and trimming were determined from the DNA. The sample consists of about 190,000 clones, 88% of them appearing once. This TCR was recovered from a man aged 35-49 years with active or convalescent COVID-19. The sequencing input was peripheral blood.

The CDR3 protein is CASTLPGKADQGAFF. The CDR3 nucleotides are TGTGCCAGCACCCTCCCCGGTAAAGCGGACCAGGGGGCGTTCTTC. The genes are TRBV11-2 and TRBJ2-1; 8 bases are shared with TRBD1. With 7 bases clipped from V and 15 bases from J, the junction kept 20 bases outside the gene matches. The germline CDR1 and CDR2 sequences are SGHAT and FQNNGV. The CDR3 spans 15 residues. Using reference TRBV11-2 and TRBJ2-1 for the parts outside the CDR3, the full variable domain is EAGVAQSPRYKIIEKRQSVAFWCNPISGHATLYWYQQILGQGPKLLIQFQNNGVVDDSQLPKDRFSAERLKGVDSTLKIQPAKLEDSAVYLCASTLPGKADQGAFFGPGTRLTVL.